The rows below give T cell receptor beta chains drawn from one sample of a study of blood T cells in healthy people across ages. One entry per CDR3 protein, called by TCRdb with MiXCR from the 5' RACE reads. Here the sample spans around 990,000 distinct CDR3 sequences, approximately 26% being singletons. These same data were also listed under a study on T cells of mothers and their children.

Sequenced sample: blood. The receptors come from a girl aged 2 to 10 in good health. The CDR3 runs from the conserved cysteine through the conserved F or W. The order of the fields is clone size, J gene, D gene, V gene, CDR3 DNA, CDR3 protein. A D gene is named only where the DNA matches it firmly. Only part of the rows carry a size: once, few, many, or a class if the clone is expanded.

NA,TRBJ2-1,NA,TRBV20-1,TGCAGTGCTAGAGGGGCCCACTACCCCTACAATGAGCAGTTCTTC,CSARGAHYPYNEQFF
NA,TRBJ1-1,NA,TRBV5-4,TGTGCCAGCAGCTTCATAGGGATTGGGATCACTGAAGCTTTCTTT,CASSFIGIGITEAFF
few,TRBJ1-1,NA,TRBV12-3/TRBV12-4,TGTGCCAGCAGGTTGAACCTCCTGAACACTGAAGCTTTCTTT,CASRLNLLNTEAFF
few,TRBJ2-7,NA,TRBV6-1,TGTGCCAGCAGTTCTTGGGCCCCCTACGAGCAGTACTTC,CASSSWAPYEQYF
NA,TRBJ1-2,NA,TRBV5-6,TGTGCCAGCAGCATGATAGGGGATGGCTACACCTTC,CASSMIGDGYTF
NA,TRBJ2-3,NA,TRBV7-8,TGTGCCAGCAGCTTAAGGATCGCCACAGATACGCAGTATTTT,CASSLRIATDTQYF
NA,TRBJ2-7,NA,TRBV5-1,TGCGCCAGCTTCACAGGGCCTTCCTACGAGCAGCACTTC,CASFTGPSYEQHF
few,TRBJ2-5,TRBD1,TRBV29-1,TGCAGCGCCAGACAGGGGGCGAGGGAGCAGTACTTC,CSARQGAREQYF
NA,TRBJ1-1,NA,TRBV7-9,TGTGCCAGCAGCCCAGGGCGGGGGGGAGACACTGAAGCTTTCTTT,CASSPGRGGDTEAFF
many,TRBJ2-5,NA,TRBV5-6,TGTGCCAGCAGCTTGGAGGGAGCTCAAGAGACCCAGTACTTC,CASSLEGAQETQYF
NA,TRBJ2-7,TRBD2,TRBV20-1,TGCAGTGCTAGAGAAAAAAGAGGCGTAGGGACTAGCCTTCCCCTCGAGCAGTACTTC,CSAREKRGVGTSLPLEQYF
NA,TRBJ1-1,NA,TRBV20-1,TGCAGTGCTAGTAAGGATACTGAAGCTTTCTTT,CSASKDTEAFF
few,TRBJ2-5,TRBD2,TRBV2,TGTGCCAGCGGACGAGATTCATACGGGACTAGCGGGGTTCTCACTCTAAGGGCCCAGTACTTC,CASGRDSYGTSGVLTLRAQYF
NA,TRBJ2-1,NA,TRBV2,TGTGCCAGCAGGCCGACTGGGTCGAGGGCTTTAGATGAGCAGTTCTTC,CASRPTGSRALDEQFF
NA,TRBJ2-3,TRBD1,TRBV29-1,TGCAGCGTAGACGGACAGGGCACAGATACGCAGTATTTT,CSVDGQGTDTQYF
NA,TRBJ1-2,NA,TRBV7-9,TGTGCCAGCAGCTTAGGAGGCGTGGGCTACACCTTC,CASSLGGVGYTF
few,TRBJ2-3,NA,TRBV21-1,TGTGCCAGCAGCGGGCGGGGCACAGATACGCAGTATTTT,CASSGRGTDTQYF
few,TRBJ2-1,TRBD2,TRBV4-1,TGCGCCAGCAGCCAAGGAGTAGCGGGCTCCTACAATGAGCAGTTCTTC,CASSQGVAGSYNEQFF
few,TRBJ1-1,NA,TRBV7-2,TGTGCCAGCAGATCGGCAGGGCACACTGAAGCTTTCTTT,CASRSAGHTEAFF
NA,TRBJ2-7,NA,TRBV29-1,TGCAGCGTTGAAGCCGACAGCACTTACGAGCAGTACTTC,CSVEADSTYEQYF
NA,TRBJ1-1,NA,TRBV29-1,TGCAGCGTTGAAGATCCTGAGTACACTGAAGCTTTCTTT,CSVEDPEYTEAFF
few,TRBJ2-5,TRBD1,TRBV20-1,TGCAGTGCTAGAGAACAACAGGGGGTTAGGTACCAAGAGACCCAGTACTTC,CSAREQQGVRYQETQYF
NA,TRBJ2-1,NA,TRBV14,TGTGCCAGCAGCCAGGGAGACTTTCACAGGGACAATGAGCAGTTCTTC,CASSQGDFHRDNEQFF
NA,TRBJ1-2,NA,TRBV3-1,TGTGCCAGCAGTAAAGGGGCTCACAACTATGGCTACACCTTC,CASSKGAHNYGYTF
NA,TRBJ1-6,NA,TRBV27,TGTGCCAGCGGAGGATGGAGTTCGCTCCACTTT,CASGGWSSLHF
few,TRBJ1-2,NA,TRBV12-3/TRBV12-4,TGTGCCAGCGGATTACCAAAGCCCTGGGGATATGGCTACACCTTC,CASGLPKPWGYGYTF
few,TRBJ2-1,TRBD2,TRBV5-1,TGCGCCAGCAGCTTGGCAGGGAGGGCATACAATGAGCAGTTCTTC,CASSLAGRAYNEQFF